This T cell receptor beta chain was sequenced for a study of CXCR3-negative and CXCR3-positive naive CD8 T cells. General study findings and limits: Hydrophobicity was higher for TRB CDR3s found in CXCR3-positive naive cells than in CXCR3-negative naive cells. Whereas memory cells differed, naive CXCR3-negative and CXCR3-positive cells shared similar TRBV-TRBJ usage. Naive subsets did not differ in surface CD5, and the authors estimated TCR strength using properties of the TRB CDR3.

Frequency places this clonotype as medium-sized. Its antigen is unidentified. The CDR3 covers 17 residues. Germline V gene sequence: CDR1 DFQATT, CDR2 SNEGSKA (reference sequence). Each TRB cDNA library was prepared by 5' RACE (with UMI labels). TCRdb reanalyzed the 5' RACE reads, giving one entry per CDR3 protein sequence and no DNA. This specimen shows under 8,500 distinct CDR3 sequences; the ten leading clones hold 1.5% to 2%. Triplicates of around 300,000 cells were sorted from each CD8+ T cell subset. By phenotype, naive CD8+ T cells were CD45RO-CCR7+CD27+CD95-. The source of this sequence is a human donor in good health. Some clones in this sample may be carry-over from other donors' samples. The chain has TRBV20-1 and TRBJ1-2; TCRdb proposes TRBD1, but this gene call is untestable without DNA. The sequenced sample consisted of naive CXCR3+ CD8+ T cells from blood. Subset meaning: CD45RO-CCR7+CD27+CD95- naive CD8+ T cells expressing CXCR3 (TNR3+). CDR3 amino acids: CSASHRDKQAVNYGYTF.